This T cell receptor beta chain derives from a study of neoadjuvant anti-PD-1 for oral cavity cancer. Study summary: Patients mostly received three to four biweekly nivolumab doses at 3 mg/kg before surgery.

Stage II-IVA oral cavity squamous cell carcinoma was new and untreated by systemic or radiation therapy. The patients had HPV-negative, locally advanced oral cavity squamous cell carcinoma. The CDR3 contains 14 residues. Germline V gene lookup returns CDR1 MNHNS and CDR2 SASEGT. The V and J ends lost 7 bases and 5 bases respectively, with 17 bases between them. Only in-frame clones appear in the TCRdb table, and some are missing; sequencing was by immunoSEQ multiplex PCR. This repertoire shows approximately 37,000 clones, 87% found once; its top ten account for roughly 4%. The genes are TRBV6-1 and TRBJ1-2; D is possibly TRBD1 (6 bases). The material sequenced was PBMCs, taken before nivolumab (anti-PD-1) treatment. The sequence came from a person aged 35-79 years with oral cavity squamous cell carcinoma. CDR3 protein: CASTDSLGTYGYTF. The CDR3 nucleotides are TGTGCCAGCACGGACAGCCTAGGGACTTATGGCTACACCTTC.